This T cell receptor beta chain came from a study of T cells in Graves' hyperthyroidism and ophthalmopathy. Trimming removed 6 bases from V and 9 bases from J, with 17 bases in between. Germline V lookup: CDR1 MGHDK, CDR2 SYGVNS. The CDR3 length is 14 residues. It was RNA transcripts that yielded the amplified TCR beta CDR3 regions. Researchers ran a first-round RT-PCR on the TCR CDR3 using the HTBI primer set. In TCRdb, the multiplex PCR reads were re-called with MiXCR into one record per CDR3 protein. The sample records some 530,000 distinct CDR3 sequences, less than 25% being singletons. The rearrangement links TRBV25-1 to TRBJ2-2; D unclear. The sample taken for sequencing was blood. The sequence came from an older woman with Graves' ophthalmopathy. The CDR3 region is CASSGLDPGRELFF. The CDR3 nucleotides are TGTGCCAGCAGCGGCTTGGACCCGGGCCGGGAGCTGTTTTTT.